This TCR beta chain was documented in a study of blood T cell repertoires in COVID-19. Study in general: There were acute and convalescent COVID-19 samples, and they came from the United States, Italy and Spain. PBMCs, B-cell-depleted T cells, or T cells were the source of the cDNA or gDNA that made up the material.

In the original processing: Amplified reference gene primers provided the basis for estimating nucleated cell counts. The repertoire was sequenced with immunoSEQ multiplex PCR; TCRdb's copy has only in-frame clones and lacks some. V and J calls and clone size are given by that table; D and trimming were obtained from the DNA. This sample has 200,000 to 300,000 clones, with approximately 80% found just once. The CDR3 totals 15 residues. From germline, CDR1 is MDHEN and CDR2 SYDVKM. With 3 bases removed from V and 1 base from J, the gap between germline ends came to 12 bases. Seattle patients were enrolled during active infection and followed longitudinally.

Sequenced input: peripheral blood. The chain links TRBV28 to TRBJ1-1; the D gene is possibly TRBD1 (6 bases). This clonotype was sampled from a woman at least 80 years old with COVID-19, enrolled during active disease. CDR3 amino acids: CASSLAGVANTEAFF. In nucleotides, the CDR3 is TGTGCCAGCAGTTTGGCAGGGGTCGCGAACACTGAAGCTTTCTTT.